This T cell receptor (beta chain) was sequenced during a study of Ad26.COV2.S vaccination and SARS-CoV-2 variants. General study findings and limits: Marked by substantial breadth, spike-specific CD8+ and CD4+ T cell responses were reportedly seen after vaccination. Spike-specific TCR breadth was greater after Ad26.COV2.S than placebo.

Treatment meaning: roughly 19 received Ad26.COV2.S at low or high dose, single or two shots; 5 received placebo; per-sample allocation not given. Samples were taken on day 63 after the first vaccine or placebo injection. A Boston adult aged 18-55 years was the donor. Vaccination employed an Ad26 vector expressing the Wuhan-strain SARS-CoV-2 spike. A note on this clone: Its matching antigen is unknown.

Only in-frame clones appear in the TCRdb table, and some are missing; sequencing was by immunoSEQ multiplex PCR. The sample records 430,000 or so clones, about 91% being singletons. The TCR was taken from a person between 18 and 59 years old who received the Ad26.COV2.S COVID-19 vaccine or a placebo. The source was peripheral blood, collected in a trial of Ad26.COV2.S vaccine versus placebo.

CDR3 amino acids: CASSLARAANYGYTF. Here the CDR3 DNA reads TGTGCCAGCAGCTTAGCGCGGGCAGCTAACTATGGCTACACCTTC. The chain links TRBV7-8 to TRBJ1-2; D uncertain. V was shortened by 0 bases and J by 0 bases, with 8 bases between the two germline ends. The CDR3 loop spans 15 amino acids. Per germline, CDR1 SGHVS and CDR2 FQNEAQ.